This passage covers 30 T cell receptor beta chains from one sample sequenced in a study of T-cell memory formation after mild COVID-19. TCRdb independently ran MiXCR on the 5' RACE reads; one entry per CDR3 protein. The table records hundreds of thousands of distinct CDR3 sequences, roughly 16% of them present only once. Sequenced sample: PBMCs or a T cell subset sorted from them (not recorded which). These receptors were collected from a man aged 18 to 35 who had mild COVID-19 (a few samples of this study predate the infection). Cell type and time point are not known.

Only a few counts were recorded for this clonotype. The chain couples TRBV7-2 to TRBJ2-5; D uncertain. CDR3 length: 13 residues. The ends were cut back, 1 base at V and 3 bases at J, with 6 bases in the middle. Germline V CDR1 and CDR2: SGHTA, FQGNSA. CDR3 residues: CASSLVIKETQYF. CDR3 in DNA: TGTGCCAGCAGCTTAGTAATAAAAGAGACCCAGTACTTC.

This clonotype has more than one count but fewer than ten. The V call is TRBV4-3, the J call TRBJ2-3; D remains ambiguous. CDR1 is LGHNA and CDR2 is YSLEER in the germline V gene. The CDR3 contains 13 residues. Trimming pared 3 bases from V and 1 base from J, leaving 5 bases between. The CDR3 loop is CASSQTRTDTQYF. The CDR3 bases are TGCGCCAGCAGCCAGACCCGCACAGATACGCAGTATTTT.

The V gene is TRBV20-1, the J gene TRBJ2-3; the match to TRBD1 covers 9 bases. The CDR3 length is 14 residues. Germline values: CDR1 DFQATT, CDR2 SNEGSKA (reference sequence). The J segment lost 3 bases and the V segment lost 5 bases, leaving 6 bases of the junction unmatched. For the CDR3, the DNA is TGCAGTGCTTCCGGGACAGGGTTGACAGATACGCAGTATTTT. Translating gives CSASGTGLTDTQYF.

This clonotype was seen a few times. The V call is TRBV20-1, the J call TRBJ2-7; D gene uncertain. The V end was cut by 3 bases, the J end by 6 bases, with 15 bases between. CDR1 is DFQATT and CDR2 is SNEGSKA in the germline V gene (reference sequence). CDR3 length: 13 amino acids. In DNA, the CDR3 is TGCAGTGCTAGGCAATTGGACCGGCTCGAGCAGTACTTC. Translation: CSARQLDRLEQYF.

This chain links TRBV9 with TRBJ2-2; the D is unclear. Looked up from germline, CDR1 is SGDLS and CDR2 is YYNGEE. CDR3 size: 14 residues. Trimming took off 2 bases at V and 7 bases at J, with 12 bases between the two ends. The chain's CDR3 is CASSVPSWGGELFF. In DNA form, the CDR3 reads TGTGCCAGCAGCGTCCCCTCTTGGGGCGGGGAGCTGTTTTTT.

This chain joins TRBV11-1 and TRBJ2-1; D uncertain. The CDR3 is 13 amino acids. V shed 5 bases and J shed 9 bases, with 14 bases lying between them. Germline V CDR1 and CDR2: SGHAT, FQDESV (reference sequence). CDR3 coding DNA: TGTGCCAGCAGCCACGAAAGGTTGACTGAGCAGTTCTTC. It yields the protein CASSHERLTEQFF.

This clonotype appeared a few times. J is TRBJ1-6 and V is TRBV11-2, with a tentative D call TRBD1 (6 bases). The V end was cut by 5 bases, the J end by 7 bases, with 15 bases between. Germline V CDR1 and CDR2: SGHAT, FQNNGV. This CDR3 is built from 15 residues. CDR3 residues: CASSATLGGNSPLHF. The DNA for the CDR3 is TGTGCCAGCAGCGCCACACTGGGGGGCAATTCACCCCTCCACTTT.

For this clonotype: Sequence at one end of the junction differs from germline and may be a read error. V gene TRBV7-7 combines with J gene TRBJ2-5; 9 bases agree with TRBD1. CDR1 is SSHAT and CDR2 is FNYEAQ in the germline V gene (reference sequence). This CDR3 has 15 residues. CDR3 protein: CASSLGTGQQETQYF. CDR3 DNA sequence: TGTGCTAGCAGCTTGGGGACAGGGCAACAAGAGACCCAGTACTTC.

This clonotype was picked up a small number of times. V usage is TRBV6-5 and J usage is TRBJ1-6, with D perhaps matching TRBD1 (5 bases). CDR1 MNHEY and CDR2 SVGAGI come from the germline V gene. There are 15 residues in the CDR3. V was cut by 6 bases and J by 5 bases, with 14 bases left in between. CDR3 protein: CASRSPGRNNSPLHF. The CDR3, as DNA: TGTGCCAGCAGATCACCGGGACGCAATAATTCACCCCTCCACTTT.

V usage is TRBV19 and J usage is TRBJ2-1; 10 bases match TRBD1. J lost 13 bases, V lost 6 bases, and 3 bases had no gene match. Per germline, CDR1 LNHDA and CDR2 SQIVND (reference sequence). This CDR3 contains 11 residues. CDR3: CASSGQGDQFF. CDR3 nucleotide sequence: TGTGCCAGTAGCGGACAGGGGGATCAGTTCTTC.

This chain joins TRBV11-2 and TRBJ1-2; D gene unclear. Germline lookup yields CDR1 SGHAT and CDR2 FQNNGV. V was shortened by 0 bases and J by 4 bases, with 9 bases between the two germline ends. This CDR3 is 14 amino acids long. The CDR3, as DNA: TGTGCCAGCAGCTTAGATACCCCTGCCTATGGCTACACCTTC. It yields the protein CASSLDTPAYGYTF.

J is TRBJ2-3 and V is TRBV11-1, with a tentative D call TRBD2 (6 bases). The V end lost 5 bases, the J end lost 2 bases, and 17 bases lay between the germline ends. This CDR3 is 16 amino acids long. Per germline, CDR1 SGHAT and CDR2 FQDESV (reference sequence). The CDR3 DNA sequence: TGTGCCAGCAGCCCAGGACTAAGCCTCTCCACAGATACGCAGTATTTT. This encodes CASSPGLSLSTDTQYF.

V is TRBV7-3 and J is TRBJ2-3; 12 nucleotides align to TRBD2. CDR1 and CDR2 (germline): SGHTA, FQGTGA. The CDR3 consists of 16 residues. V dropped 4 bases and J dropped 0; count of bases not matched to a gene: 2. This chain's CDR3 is CASSWTSGVSTDTQYF. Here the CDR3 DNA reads TGTGCCAGCAGCTGGACTAGCGGGGTGAGCACAGATACGCAGTATTTT.

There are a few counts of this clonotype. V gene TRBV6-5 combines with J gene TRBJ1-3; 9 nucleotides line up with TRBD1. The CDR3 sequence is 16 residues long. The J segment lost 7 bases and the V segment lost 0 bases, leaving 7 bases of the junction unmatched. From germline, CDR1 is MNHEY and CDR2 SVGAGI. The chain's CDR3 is CASSYSADRGWNTIYF. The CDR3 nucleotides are TGTGCCAGCAGTTACTCCGCGGACAGGGGTTGGAACACCATATATTTT.

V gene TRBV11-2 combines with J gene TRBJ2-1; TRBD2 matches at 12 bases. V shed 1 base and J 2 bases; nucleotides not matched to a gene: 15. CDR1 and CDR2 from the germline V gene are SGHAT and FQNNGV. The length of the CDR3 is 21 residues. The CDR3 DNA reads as TGTGCCAGCAGCTTAGGGCTTGGAGGCGCTAGCGGGGGGGCCACCTACAATGAGCAGTTCTTC. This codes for CASSLGLGGASGGATYNEQFF.

The CDR3 bases are TGCGCCAGCAGCTGGAAATCAGATACGCAGTATTTT. It yields the protein CASSWKSDTQYF. The gene calls are TRBV5-1 and TRBJ2-3; D is unresolved. CDR3 length: 12 residues. With 3 bases removed from V and 4 bases from J, the gap between germline ends came to 6 bases. Germline CDR1 is SGHRS and CDR2 is YFSETQ.

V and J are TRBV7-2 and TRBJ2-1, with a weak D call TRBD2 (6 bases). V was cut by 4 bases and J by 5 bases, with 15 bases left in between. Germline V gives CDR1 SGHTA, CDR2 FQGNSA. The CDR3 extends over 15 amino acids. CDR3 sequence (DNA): TGTGCCAGCAGCTCCGCGGGAAACCCAAACAATGAGCAGTTCTTC. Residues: CASSSAGNPNNEQFF.

CDR3 sequence: CASTNRPSSYNEQFF. The CDR3 DNA follows: TGTGCCAGCACCAATCGGCCGAGCTCCTACAATGAGCAGTTCTTC. The chain links TRBV12-3 or TRBV12-4 to TRBJ2-1, with unresolved D. This CDR3 region has 15 residues. Deletions cut 7 bases from V and 0 bases from J, with 13 bases between.

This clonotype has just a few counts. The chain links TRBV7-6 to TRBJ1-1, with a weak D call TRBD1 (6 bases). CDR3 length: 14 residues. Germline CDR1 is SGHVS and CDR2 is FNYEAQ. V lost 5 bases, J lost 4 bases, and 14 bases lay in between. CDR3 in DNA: TGTGCCAGCAGCCCTGAGGGGGTAGGCACTGAAGCTTTCTTT. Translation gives CASSPEGVGTEAFF.

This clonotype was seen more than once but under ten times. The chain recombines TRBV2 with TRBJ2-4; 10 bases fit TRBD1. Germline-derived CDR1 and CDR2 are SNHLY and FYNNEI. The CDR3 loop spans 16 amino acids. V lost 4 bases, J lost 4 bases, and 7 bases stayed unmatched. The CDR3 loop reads CASSGGQGTPKNIQYF. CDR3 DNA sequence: TGTGCCAGCAGTGGGGGACAGGGGACCCCTAAAAACATTCAGTACTTC.

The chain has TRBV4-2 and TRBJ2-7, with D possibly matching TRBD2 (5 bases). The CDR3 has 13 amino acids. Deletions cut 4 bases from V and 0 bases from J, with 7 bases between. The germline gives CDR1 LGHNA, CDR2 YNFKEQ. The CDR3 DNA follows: TGTGCCAGCAGCCGCCGGGACTCCTACGAGCAGTACTTC. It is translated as CASSRRDSYEQYF.

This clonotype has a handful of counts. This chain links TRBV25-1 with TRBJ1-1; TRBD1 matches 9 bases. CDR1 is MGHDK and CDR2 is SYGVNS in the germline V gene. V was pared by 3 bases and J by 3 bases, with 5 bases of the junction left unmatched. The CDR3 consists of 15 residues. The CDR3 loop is CASSDPRTGDTEAFF. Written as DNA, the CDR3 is TGTGCCAGCAGTGATCCCAGGACAGGGGACACTGAAGCTTTCTTT.

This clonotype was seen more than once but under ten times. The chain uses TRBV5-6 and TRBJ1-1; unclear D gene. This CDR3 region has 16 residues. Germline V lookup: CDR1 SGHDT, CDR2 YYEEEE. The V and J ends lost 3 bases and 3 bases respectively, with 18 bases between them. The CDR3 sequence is CASSSPFAPSDTEAFF. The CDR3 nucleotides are TGTGCCAGCAGCTCCCCTTTCGCCCCCTCGGACACTGAAGCTTTCTTT.

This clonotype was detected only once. In nucleotides, the CDR3 is TGTGCCAGCAGCTTCGGGGATTTGGAGACCCAGTACTTC. As protein: CASSFGDLETQYF. The V call is TRBV7-2, the J call TRBJ2-5; weak D call: TRBD2 (5 bases). CDR3 length equals 13 residues. Trimming removed 3 bases at V and 5 bases at J, with 10 bases between. The V gene's germline CDR1 is SGHTA and CDR2 FQGNSA. The variable domain in full, completed from reference TRBV7-2 and TRBJ2-5, reads GAGVSQSPSNKVTEKGKDVELRCDPISGHTALYWYRQSLGQGLEFLIYFQGNSAPDKSGLPSDRFSAERTGGSVSTLTIQRTQQEDSAVYLCASSFGDLETQYFGPGTRLLVL.

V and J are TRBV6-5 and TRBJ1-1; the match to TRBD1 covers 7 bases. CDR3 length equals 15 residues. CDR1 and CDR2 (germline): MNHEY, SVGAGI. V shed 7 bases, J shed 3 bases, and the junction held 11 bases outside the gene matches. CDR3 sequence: CASTAHRGRDTEAFF. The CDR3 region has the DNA TGTGCCAGCACCGCGCACAGGGGTCGGGACACTGAAGCTTTCTTT.

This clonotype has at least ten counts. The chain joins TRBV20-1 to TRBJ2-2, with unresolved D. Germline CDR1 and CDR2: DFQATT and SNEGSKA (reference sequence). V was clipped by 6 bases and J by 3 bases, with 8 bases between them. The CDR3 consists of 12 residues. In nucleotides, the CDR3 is TGCAGTGCCCGGAAGTACACCGGGGAGCTGTTTTTT. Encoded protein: CSARKYTGELFF.

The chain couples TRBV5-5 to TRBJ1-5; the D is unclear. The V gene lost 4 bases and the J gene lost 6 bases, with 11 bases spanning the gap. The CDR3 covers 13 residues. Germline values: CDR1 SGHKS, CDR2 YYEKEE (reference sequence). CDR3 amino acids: CASSPLGSQPQHF. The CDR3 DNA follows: TGTGCCAGCAGCCCCCTTGGATCTCAGCCCCAGCATTTT.

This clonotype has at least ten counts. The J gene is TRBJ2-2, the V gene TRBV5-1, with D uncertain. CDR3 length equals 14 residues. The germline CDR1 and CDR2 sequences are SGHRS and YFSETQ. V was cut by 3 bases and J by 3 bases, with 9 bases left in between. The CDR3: CASSSGPYTGELFF. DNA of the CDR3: TGCGCCAGCAGCTCCGGGCCATACACCGGGGAGCTGTTTTTT.

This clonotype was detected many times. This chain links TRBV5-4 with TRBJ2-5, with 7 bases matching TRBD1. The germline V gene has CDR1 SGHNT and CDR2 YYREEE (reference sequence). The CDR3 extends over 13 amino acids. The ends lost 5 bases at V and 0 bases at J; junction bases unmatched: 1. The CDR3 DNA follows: TGTGCCAGCAGAACAGGGGACCAAGAGACCCAGTACTTC. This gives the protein CASRTGDQETQYF.

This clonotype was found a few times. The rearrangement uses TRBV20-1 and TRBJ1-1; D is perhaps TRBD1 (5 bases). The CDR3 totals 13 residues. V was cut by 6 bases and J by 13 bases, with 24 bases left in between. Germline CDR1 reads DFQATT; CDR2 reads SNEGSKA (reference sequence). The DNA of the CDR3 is TGCAGTGCCACCACCACCGGGACCAATTTCGGTTTCTTT. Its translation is CSATTTGTNFGFF.